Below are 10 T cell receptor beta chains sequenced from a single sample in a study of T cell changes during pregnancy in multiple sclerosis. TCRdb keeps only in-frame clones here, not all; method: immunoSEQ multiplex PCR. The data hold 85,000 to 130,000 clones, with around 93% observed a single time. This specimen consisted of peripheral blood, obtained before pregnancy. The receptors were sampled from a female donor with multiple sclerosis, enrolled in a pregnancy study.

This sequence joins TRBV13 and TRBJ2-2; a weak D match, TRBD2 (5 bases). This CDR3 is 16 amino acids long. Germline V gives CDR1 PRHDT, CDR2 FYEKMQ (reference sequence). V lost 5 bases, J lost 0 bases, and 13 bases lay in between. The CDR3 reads CASSRGRRTNTGELFF. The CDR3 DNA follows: TGTGCCAGCAGCCGCGGAAGGAGGACGAACACCGGGGAGCTGTTTTTT.

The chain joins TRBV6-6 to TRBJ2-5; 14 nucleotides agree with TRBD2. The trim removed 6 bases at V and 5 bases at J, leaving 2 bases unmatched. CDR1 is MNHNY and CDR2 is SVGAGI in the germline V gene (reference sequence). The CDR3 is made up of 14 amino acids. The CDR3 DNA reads TGTGCCAGCAGCAGACTAGCGGGAGGGGAGACCCAGTACTTC. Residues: CASSRLAGGETQYF.

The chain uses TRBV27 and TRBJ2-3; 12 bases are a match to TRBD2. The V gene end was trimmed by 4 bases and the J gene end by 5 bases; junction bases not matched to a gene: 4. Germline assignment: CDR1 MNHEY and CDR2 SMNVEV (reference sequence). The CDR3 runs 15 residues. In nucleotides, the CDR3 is TGTGCCAGCAGTTCGACTAGCGGGAGTGGAGATACGCAGTATTTT. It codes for CASSSTSGSGDTQYF.

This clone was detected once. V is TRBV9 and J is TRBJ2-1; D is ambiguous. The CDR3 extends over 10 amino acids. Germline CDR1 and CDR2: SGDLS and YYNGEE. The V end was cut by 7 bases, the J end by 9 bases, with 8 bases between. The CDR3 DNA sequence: TGTGCCAGCTATAGAGGTGAGCAGTTCTTC. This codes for CASYRGEQFF. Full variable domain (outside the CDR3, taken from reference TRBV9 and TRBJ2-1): DSGVTQTPKHLITATGQRVTLRCSPRSGDLSVYWYQQSLDQGLQFLIQYYNGEERAKGNILERFSAQQFPDLHSELNLSSLELGDSALYFCASYRGEQFFGPGTRLTVL.

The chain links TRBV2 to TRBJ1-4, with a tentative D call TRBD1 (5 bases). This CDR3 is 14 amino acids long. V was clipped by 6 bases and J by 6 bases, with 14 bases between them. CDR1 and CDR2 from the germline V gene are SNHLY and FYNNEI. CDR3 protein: CASRTEWSDEKLFF. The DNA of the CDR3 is TGTGCCAGCAGGACAGAGTGGAGCGATGAAAAACTGTTTTTT. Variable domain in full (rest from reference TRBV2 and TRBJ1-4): EPEVTQTPSHQVTQMGQEVILRCVPISNHLYFYWYRQILGQKVEFLVSFYNNEISEKSEIFDDQFSVERPDGSNFTLKIRSTKLEDSAMYFCASRTEWSDEKLFFGSGTQLSVL.

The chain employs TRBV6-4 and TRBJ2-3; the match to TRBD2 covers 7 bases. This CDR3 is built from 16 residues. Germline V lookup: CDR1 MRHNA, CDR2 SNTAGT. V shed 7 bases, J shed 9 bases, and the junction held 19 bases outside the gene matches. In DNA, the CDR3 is TGTGCCAGCACCCCCGGCGGGGCTGGGATGGGAGGGACGCAGTATTTT. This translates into CASTPGGAGMGGTQYF.

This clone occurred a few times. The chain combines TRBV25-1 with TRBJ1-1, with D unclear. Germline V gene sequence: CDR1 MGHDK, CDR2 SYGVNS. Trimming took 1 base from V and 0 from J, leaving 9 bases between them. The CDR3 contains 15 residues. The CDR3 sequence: CASSELGDMNTEAFF. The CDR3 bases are TGTGCCAGCAGTGAATTGGGAGACATGAACACTGAAGCTTTCTTT.

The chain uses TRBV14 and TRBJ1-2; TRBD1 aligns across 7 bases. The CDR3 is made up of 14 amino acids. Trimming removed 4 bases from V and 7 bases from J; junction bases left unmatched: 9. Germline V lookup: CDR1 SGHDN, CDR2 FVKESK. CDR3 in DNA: TGTGCCAGCAGCCGCATAATGACAGGGAGTGGCTACACCTTC. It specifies CASSRIMTGSGYTF.

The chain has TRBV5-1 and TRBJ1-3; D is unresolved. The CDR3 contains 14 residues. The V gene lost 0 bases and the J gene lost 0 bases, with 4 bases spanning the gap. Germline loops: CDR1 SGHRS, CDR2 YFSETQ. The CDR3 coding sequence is TGCGCCAGCAGCTTGGGGAGCTCTGGAAACACCATATATTTT. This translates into CASSLGSSGNTIYF.

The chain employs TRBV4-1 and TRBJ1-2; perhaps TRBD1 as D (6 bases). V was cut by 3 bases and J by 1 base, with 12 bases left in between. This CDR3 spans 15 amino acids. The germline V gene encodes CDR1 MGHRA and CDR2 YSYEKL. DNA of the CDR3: TGCGCCAGCAGCCACGGGACAACTTATAACTATGGCTACACCTTC. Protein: CASSHGTTYNYGYTF.